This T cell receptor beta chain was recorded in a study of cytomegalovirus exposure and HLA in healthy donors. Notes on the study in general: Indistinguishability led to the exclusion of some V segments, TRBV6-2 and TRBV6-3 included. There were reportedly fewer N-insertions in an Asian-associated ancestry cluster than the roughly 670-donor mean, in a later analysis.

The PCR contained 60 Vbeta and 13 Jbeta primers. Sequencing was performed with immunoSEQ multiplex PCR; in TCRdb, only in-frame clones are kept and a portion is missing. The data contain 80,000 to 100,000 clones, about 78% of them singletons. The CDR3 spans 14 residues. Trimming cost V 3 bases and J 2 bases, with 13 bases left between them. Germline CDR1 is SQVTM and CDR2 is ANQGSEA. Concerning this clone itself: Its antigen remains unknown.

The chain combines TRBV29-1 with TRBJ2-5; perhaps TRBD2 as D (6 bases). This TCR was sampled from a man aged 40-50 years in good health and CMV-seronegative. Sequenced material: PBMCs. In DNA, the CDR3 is TGCAGCGTTGAGAGGCGGGCGGGACAAGAGACCCAGTACTTC. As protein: CSVERRAGQETQYF. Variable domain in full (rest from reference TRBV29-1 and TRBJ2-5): SAVISQKPSRDICQRGTSLTIQCQVDSQVTMMFWYRQQPGQSLTLIATANQGSEATYESGFVIDKFPISRPNLTFSTLTVSNMSPEDSSIYLCSVERRAGQETQYFGPGTRLLVL.